The rows below give T cell receptor beta chains drawn from one sample of a study of blood T cell repertoires in COVID-19. Assay: immunoSEQ multiplex PCR; the TCRdb copy retains only in-frame clones and omits some. The sample shows 350,000 to 400,000 clones, 70% to 90% of them seen only once. The sequenced material came from PBMCs or T cells enriched from blood (not recorded which). The receptor set was obtained from a woman between 25 and 40 years old with acute COVID-19. Each CDR3 is given with its conserved first and last residue. The order of the fields is D gene, clone size, J gene, V gene, CDR3 DNA, CDR3 protein. A D gene is named only where the DNA matches it firmly. Clone size is stated in some rows and not others, as once, few, many or a class when expanded.

d_gene: -; abundance: -; j_gene: TRBJ1-2; v_gene: TRBV19; CDR3nt: TGTGCCAGTAGTATATCGACTGATCCTAACTATGGCTACACCTTC; CDR3aa: CASSISTDPNYGYTF
d_gene: TRBD2; abundance: -; j_gene: TRBJ2-7; v_gene: TRBV6-1; CDR3nt: TGTGTCAGCAGTGACCCACTAGCGGGGGGGCTTTACGAGCAGTACTTC; CDR3aa: CVSSDPLAGGLYEQYF
d_gene: -; abundance: -; j_gene: TRBJ1-2; v_gene: TRBV9; CDR3nt: TGTGCCAGCAGCGGGAGGAAGTATGGCTACACCTTC; CDR3aa: CASSGRKYGYTF
d_gene: TRBD1; abundance: -; j_gene: TRBJ2-7; v_gene: TRBV27; CDR3nt: TGTGCCAGCAGGAGAAGCACAGGGGAGACCCAGGACGAGCAGTACTTC; CDR3aa: CASRRSTGETQDEQYF
d_gene: -; abundance: -; j_gene: TRBJ2-3; v_gene: TRBV7-9; CDR3nt: TGTGCCAGCAGCCCCCAGACATTCTTTTCTAGCACAGATACGCAGTATTTT; CDR3aa: CASSPQTFFSSTDTQYF
d_gene: -; abundance: -; j_gene: TRBJ1-5; v_gene: TRBV5-5; CDR3nt: TGTGCCAGCAGCTTGGTAGGGGTCGGGCCCCAGCATTTT; CDR3aa: CASSLVGVGPQHF
d_gene: -; abundance: -; j_gene: TRBJ1-5; v_gene: TRBV9; CDR3nt: TGTGCCAGCAGCGCGGACGCTTGGAGCGGTCAGCCCCAGCATTTT; CDR3aa: CASSADAWSGQPQHF
d_gene: -; abundance: -; j_gene: TRBJ1-2; v_gene: TRBV7-2; CDR3nt: TGTGCCAGCAGCTTATTGGTGGGGTTTGGGGGAGGAAATGGCTACACCTTC; CDR3aa: CASSLLVGFGGGNGYTF
d_gene: -; abundance: -; j_gene: TRBJ1-5; v_gene: TRBV3-1/TRBV3-2; CDR3nt: TGTGCCAGCAGCCAAACAGGGAACAATCAGCCCCAGCATTTT; CDR3aa: CASSQTGNNQPQHF
d_gene: TRBD1; abundance: -; j_gene: TRBJ1-1; v_gene: TRBV29-1; CDR3nt: TGCAGCGTGGACCGAGGACAGGGGTACACTGAAGCTTTCTTT; CDR3aa: CSVDRGQGYTEAFF
d_gene: -; abundance: -; j_gene: TRBJ1-1; v_gene: TRBV10-3; CDR3nt: TGTGCCATCAGTGAGGACAGAGTGAACACTGAAGCTTTCTTT; CDR3aa: CAISEDRVNTEAFF
d_gene: TRBD1; abundance: -; j_gene: TRBJ1-2; v_gene: TRBV7-6; CDR3nt: TGTGCCAGCAGACCTAGACAAGGGGGCGACTATGGCTACACCTTC; CDR3aa: CASRPRQGGDYGYTF
d_gene: TRBD1; abundance: -; j_gene: TRBJ1-2; v_gene: TRBV28; CDR3nt: TGTGCCAGCAGCCAAGACAGGGGAGACTATGGCTACACCTTC; CDR3aa: CASSQDRGDYGYTF
d_gene: TRBD2; abundance: -; j_gene: TRBJ2-1; v_gene: TRBV5-1; CDR3nt: TGCGCCAGCAGCTTCACAGCCGGGACTACCGATGAGCAGTTCTTC; CDR3aa: CASSFTAGTTDEQFF
d_gene: TRBD1; abundance: many; j_gene: TRBJ1-3; v_gene: TRBV2; CDR3nt: TGTGCCAGCAGCCGAGCGACAGGGTCCGGAAACACCATATATTTT; CDR3aa: CASSRATGSGNTIYF
d_gene: -; abundance: -; j_gene: TRBJ1-1; v_gene: TRBV6-5; CDR3nt: TGTGCCAGCAGTAATCAGGGAGGGAGGACTGAAGCTTTCTTT; CDR3aa: CASSNQGGRTEAFF
d_gene: TRBD1; abundance: -; j_gene: TRBJ2-7; v_gene: TRBV6-5; CDR3nt: TGTGCCAGTCGGGACAGGGTACTCTACGAGCAGTACTTC; CDR3aa: CASRDRVLYEQYF
d_gene: -; abundance: once; j_gene: TRBJ2-7; v_gene: TRBV4-1; CDR3nt: TGCGCCAGCAGCCAAGAGGGCCCGGTCGACTACGAGCAGTACTTC; CDR3aa: CASSQEGPVDYEQYF
d_gene: -; abundance: -; j_gene: TRBJ1-2; v_gene: TRBV12-3/TRBV12-4; CDR3nt: TGTGCCAGCAGTTTAACAGCTAACTATGGCTACACCTTC; CDR3aa: CASSLTANYGYTF
d_gene: -; abundance: -; j_gene: TRBJ2-2; v_gene: TRBV5-1; CDR3nt: TGCGCCAGCAGCACTGCCGGGACAACGAACACCGGGGAGCTGTTTTTT; CDR3aa: CASSTAGTTNTGELFF
d_gene: -; abundance: -; j_gene: TRBJ1-4; v_gene: TRBV19; CDR3nt: TGTGCCAGTAGTATGGAGGTTGCAACTAATGAAAAACTGTTTTTT; CDR3aa: CASSMEVATNEKLFF
d_gene: -; abundance: -; j_gene: TRBJ2-7; v_gene: TRBV5-1; CDR3nt: TGCGCCAGCAGCGCGGCGCCCCCAATGAGGGGGGGATCCTACGAGCAGTACTTC; CDR3aa: CASSAAPPMRGGSYEQYF
d_gene: -; abundance: -; j_gene: TRBJ1-5; v_gene: TRBV6-5; CDR3nt: TGTGCCAGCAGTTCGGGGGGGCGTCGGAATCAGCCCCAGCATTTT; CDR3aa: CASSSGGRRNQPQHF
d_gene: TRBD2; abundance: -; j_gene: TRBJ2-2; v_gene: TRBV2; CDR3nt: TGTGCCACCCGGACTAGCGAGAACACCGGGGAGCTGTTTTTT; CDR3aa: CATRTSENTGELFF
d_gene: -; abundance: -; j_gene: TRBJ1-1; v_gene: TRBV19; CDR3nt: TGTGCCAGTAGTACCGGACAGATGAACACTGAAGCTTTCTTT; CDR3aa: CASSTGQMNTEAFF
d_gene: -; abundance: -; j_gene: TRBJ1-5; v_gene: TRBV5-1; CDR3nt: TGCGCCAGCAGCTTGGATCCGTCAGAGGGTCAGCCCCAGCATTTT; CDR3aa: CASSLDPSEGQPQHF
d_gene: TRBD1; abundance: -; j_gene: TRBJ2-7; v_gene: TRBV7-3; CDR3nt: TGTGCCAGCAGCCCGACAGGGGGCGTCGAGCAGTACTTC; CDR3aa: CASSPTGGVEQYF
d_gene: -; abundance: -; j_gene: TRBJ1-2; v_gene: TRBV5-1; CDR3nt: TGCGCCAGCAGCTTATTCCCGGGAGACTATGGCTACACCTTC; CDR3aa: CASSLFPGDYGYTF
d_gene: -; abundance: -; j_gene: TRBJ2-7; v_gene: TRBV25-1; CDR3nt: TGTGCCAGCAGTGCGTCACAGGGAGATAGAGAGCAGTACTTC; CDR3aa: CASSASQGDREQYF
d_gene: -; abundance: -; j_gene: TRBJ1-3; v_gene: TRBV18; CDR3nt: TGTGCCAGCTCGCCGACAGACTCTGGAAACACCATATATTTT; CDR3aa: CASSPTDSGNTIYF
d_gene: -; abundance: -; j_gene: TRBJ1-2; v_gene: TRBV5-6; CDR3nt: TGTGCCAGCACCCCCCGGCGGGGCCGTGGCTACACCTTC; CDR3aa: CASTPRRGRGYTF
d_gene: -; abundance: -; j_gene: TRBJ2-7; v_gene: TRBV19; CDR3nt: TGTGCCAGTAGTGGAGGGGTCAAAAACGAGCAGTACTTC; CDR3aa: CASSGGVKNEQYF
d_gene: -; abundance: once; j_gene: TRBJ1-5; v_gene: TRBV19; CDR3nt: TGTGCCACCCAAAAGGGCAGGGTTATGACTCAGCCCCAGCATTTT; CDR3aa: CATQKGRVMTQPQHF
d_gene: -; abundance: -; j_gene: TRBJ2-7; v_gene: TRBV2; CDR3nt: TGTGCCAGCAGTGAATTTTCGGACAGATGGACCTCCTACGAGCAGTACTTC; CDR3aa: CASSEFSDRWTSYEQYF
d_gene: TRBD2; abundance: -; j_gene: TRBJ2-7; v_gene: TRBV4-1; CDR3nt: TGCGCCAGCAGCCAAGATTTGAGGGCTAGCGGGGGCTACGAGCAGTACTTC; CDR3aa: CASSQDLRASGGYEQYF
d_gene: TRBD1; abundance: -; j_gene: TRBJ1-2; v_gene: TRBV7-2; CDR3nt: TGTGCCAGCAGCCCGCGGACAGGGCGGGAGAATGGCTACACCTTC; CDR3aa: CASSPRTGRENGYTF
d_gene: TRBD1; abundance: -; j_gene: TRBJ2-7; v_gene: TRBV20-1; CDR3nt: TGCAGTGCTAGTGGAGACAGGGTCGGAGAGCAGTACTTC; CDR3aa: CSASGDRVGEQYF
d_gene: -; abundance: -; j_gene: TRBJ2-3; v_gene: TRBV18; CDR3nt: TGTGCCAGCTCACCACCTGCAACGGCAGATACGCAGTATTTT; CDR3aa: CASSPPATADTQYF
d_gene: -; abundance: -; j_gene: TRBJ1-3; v_gene: TRBV28; CDR3nt: TGTGCCAGCAGTTCTGGGCCCTACTCTGGAAACACCATATATTTT; CDR3aa: CASSSGPYSGNTIYF
d_gene: -; abundance: -; j_gene: TRBJ1-4; v_gene: TRBV5-6; CDR3nt: TGTGCCAGCAGCTTGACCGGGAAGGCTAATGAAAAACTGTTTTTT; CDR3aa: CASSLTGKANEKLFF
d_gene: -; abundance: -; j_gene: TRBJ1-2; v_gene: TRBV9; CDR3nt: TGTGCCAGCAGCGTAGAGGGGAACCCTAACTATGGCTACACCTTC; CDR3aa: CASSVEGNPNYGYTF
d_gene: TRBD1; abundance: -; j_gene: TRBJ1-3; v_gene: TRBV15; CDR3nt: TGTGCCACCAGCAGGGGGGACAGGGGAACGGCTGGAAACACCATATATTTT; CDR3aa: CATSRGDRGTAGNTIYF
d_gene: TRBD2; abundance: -; j_gene: TRBJ2-7; v_gene: TRBV6-5; CDR3nt: TGTGCCAGCAGACGCAAGACGGGAGGCTCCTACGAGCAGTACTTC; CDR3aa: CASRRKTGGSYEQYF
d_gene: -; abundance: -; j_gene: TRBJ2-7; v_gene: TRBV19; CDR3nt: TGTGCCAGTAGTTTTCGACAGTCGGATCCCTACGAGCAGTACTTC; CDR3aa: CASSFRQSDPYEQYF
d_gene: -; abundance: -; j_gene: TRBJ1-1; v_gene: TRBV7-2; CDR3nt: TGTGCCAGCAGCTTACAGGGAGGGAACACTGAAGCTTTCTTT; CDR3aa: CASSLQGGNTEAFF
d_gene: -; abundance: -; j_gene: TRBJ1-1; v_gene: TRBV30; CDR3nt: TGTGCCTGGATATTATGGAACACTGAAGCTTTCTTT; CDR3aa: CAWILWNTEAFF
d_gene: -; abundance: -; j_gene: TRBJ2-1; v_gene: TRBV7-9; CDR3nt: TGTGCCAGCACCTCCGGGGTTGAGCAGTTCTTC; CDR3aa: CASTSGVEQFF
d_gene: -; abundance: -; j_gene: TRBJ1-5; v_gene: TRBV7-2; CDR3nt: TGTGCCAGCAGCTTAGATGTTTTCGCCGGGAATCAGCCCCAGCATTTT; CDR3aa: CASSLDVFAGNQPQHF
d_gene: TRBD1; abundance: -; j_gene: TRBJ2-7; v_gene: TRBV5-1; CDR3nt: TGCGCCAGCAGCTTGAAGGGGCAGGGGGCTAACGAGCAGTACTTC; CDR3aa: CASSLKGQGANEQYF
d_gene: -; abundance: -; j_gene: TRBJ1-3; v_gene: TRBV7-9; CDR3nt: TGTGCCAGCAGCTTAGCGGCGGGTTCTGGAAACACCATATATTTT; CDR3aa: CASSLAAGSGNTIYF
d_gene: -; abundance: -; j_gene: TRBJ1-1; v_gene: TRBV29-1; CDR3nt: TGCAGCGTTGGCCGGGGGGCGCGGACTGAAGCTTTCTTT; CDR3aa: CSVGRGARTEAFF
d_gene: TRBD1; abundance: -; j_gene: TRBJ2-1; v_gene: TRBV4-1; CDR3nt: TGCGCCAGCAGCCAAGATCCACGGACAGGGGTTGGTAGTGAGCAGTTCTTC; CDR3aa: CASSQDPRTGVGSEQFF
d_gene: -; abundance: -; j_gene: TRBJ1-2; v_gene: TRBV15; CDR3nt: TGTGCCACAAGAAACGGACTAACAGTTGCCTATGGCTACACCTTC; CDR3aa: CATRNGLTVAYGYTF
d_gene: -; abundance: -; j_gene: TRBJ1-3; v_gene: TRBV9; CDR3nt: TGTGCCAGCAGCGTAGCTGAGTGGGCAGGAAACACCATATATTTT; CDR3aa: CASSVAEWAGNTIYF